This entry is about one T cell receptor beta chain. This clone showed up just once. The specificity of this receptor is unknown. Base qualities were left out, and no much larger clone turns up one base away. The CDR3 has 15 amino acids, counting the end cysteine and phenylalanine. Only the CDR3 DNA stays, 45 bases, in frame from base 1. A distance of 15 bases separates the germline ends of V and J, which lose 10 bases and 0 bases respectively. From the germline V gene, CDR1 is MNHNS and CDR2 is SASEGT. The sample originates from a study of shared clonotypes between healthy human individuals (dated by TCRdb to 2019 to 2021). Regarding the complete study: A couple of women and a few men aged 18 to 49 years were included in the cohort. Per donor, three plates each were used for CD4 naive and CD4 memory, two for CD8 naive, and one for CD8 memory. Each donor's leukapheresis produced roughly between about 0.9 and 9.5 billion PBMCs. Different laboratories and diverse techniques were used to prepare libraries and sequence TCR repertoires, to increase sequencing depth and limit assay-specific biases. To estimate repertoire size and how much clonotype sharing occurs between individuals, the study deeply sequenced the blood TCR repertoires of five healthy adults.

Using the deep immunoSEQ assay, TCR CDR3 regions were amplified from genomic DNA by multiplex PCR. Extracted genomic DNA from each cell subset was distributed evenly across all wells of several immunoSEQ 96-well plates, and each plate was treated as a replicate. For sorted subsets, approximately 190 ng of genomic DNA, equivalent to 30,000 or so T cell genomes, went into each replicate PCR. The purified libraries were quantified using a Qubit 3.0 fluorometer, sized with a Bioanalyzer 2100, and then quantified again using the KAPA Library Quantification kit. Every immunoSEQ 96-well plate was sequenced on a dedicated single-read 150-cycle Illumina NextSeq 550 flow cell. Processing in the source paper ran as follows. Because the immunoSEQ output held only junctional sequences and lacked quality scores, the filtering could not match the filtering applied to full-length reads. To assign V/J genes and CDR3, sequences were annotated against IMGT germline references using PyIR, a Python wrapper for IgBLAST v1.9. Reads were filtered out if the reads had weak V/J assignments (E-value above 1e-6), no CDR3, stop codons, out-of-frame junctions, or ambiguous translated residues. V3J clonotypes were defined as sequences sharing the same inferred V gene, J gene, and CDR3 amino acid sequence. Percentage overlap between repertoires was computed as shared unique clonotypes divided by the size of the smaller repertoire. Richness of each repertoire was evaluated using RTK rarefaction, the Chao1 estimator, and Recon v2.1 estimates of unobserved clonotypes. For all TCRbeta clonotypes obtained by the gDNA method from a few donors, generation probabilities were computed with OLGA. TCRdb retrieved this table from immuneACCESS and kept in-frame rearrangements only. Not all clones are present; in checked studies, unresolved V genes account for under half, and no reason is known for the remainder. That table gives V, J and clone size, and the DNA gave D and trimming. Recorded for this sample are hundreds of thousands of clones; about 97% of them occurred a single time. In total, the top ten clones hold roughly 0.055% of the sample.

Results and caveats for the whole study, not just this receptor: Clonotypes shared by all four sorted-subset donors showed higher generation probabilities than non-shared clonotypes. Pairwise subsampling indicated that sequencing depth was expected to affect the degree of clonotype sharing among donors. The genetic and exposure-history diversity represented was limited by the small number of donors. Incomplete sequencing was indicated by rarefaction of sorted-subset datasets, despite the large sequencing depth. Sampling was restricted to blood, and TCR repertoires in tissue are likely to differ from TCR repertoires in blood. Across a few donors, roughly 5.4% of naive CD4, approximately 3.5% of naive CD8, 2.3% of memory CD4, and 0.3% to 0.45% of memory CD8 clonotypes were shared. Naive subsets generally had larger estimated clonotype richness than memory subsets did.

Donors were healthy HIV-negative adults with no recently reported acute infections or vaccinations. Only Caucasian adults living in Nashville, Tennessee, USA were represented among the donors. Magnetic negative selection was used to enrich CD4+ T cells, after which naive cells were positively selected on CD45RA and the negative fraction became the memory subset. Blood was obtained by leukapheresis, after which PBMCs were separated by Ficoll-Histopaque density gradient centrifugation and cryopreserved in liquid nitrogen vapor phase. Analytical flow cytometry was used to check the purity and quantity of each magnetically sorted T cell population. Genomic DNA was isolated from each sorted fraction and quantified by UV absorbance on a Nanodrop 2000c.

Sequenced input: naive CD4+ T cells sorted from blood. This sample's cell subset or site label indicates: CD45RA+ positively selected. The chain is encoded by TRBV6-1 joined to TRBJ1-4, with an unclear D gene assignment. This receptor was obtained from a woman between 25 and 40 years old in good health. The base sequence is TGTGCCACCGGGAAACAGAAATCAACTAATGAAAAACTGTTTTTT. It codes for CATGKQKSTNEKLFF.